This T cell receptor (beta chain) was sequenced during a study of T cell responses to AZD1222 COVID-19 vaccine. Study findings and constraints: There were vaccine-associated CD4 TCRs across spike, dominant at 160-218 and 743-854. Clonal diversity may have been underestimated, and the donors were mostly white British, with more females than males.

There are 13 residues in the CDR3. Trimming took off 2 bases at V and 7 bases at J, with 12 bases between the two ends. Germline CDR1 reads MNHEY; CDR2 reads SVGEGT. Produced via immunoSEQ multiplex PCR; TCRdb's table is partial and in-frame only. The data contain approximately 92,000 clones, roughly nine tenths of them singletons. For this clone: The antigen is undetermined.

The receptor's source is an adult in good health. The specimen comprised peripheral blood, sampled on day 0 of AZD1222 vaccination. The chain joins TRBV6-2 or TRBV6-3 to TRBJ2-7, with no clear D. CDR3 sequence: CASSYSLLGEQYF. The DNA for the CDR3 is TGTGCCAGCAGTTACAGTCTCTTGGGAGAGCAGTACTTC.